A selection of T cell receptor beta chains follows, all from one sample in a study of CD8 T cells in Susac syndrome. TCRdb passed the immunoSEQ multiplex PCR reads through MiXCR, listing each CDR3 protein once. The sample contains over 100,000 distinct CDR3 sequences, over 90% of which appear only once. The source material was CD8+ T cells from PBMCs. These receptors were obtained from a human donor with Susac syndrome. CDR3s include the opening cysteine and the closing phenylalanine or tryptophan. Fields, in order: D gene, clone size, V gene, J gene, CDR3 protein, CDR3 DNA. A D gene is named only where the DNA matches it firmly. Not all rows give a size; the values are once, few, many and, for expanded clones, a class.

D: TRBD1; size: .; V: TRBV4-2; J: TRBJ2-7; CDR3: CASSQVQRQGGYEQYF; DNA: TGTGCCAGCAGCCAGGTTCAAAGACAGGGTGGGTACGAGCAGTACTTC
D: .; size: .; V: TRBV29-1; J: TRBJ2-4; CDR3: CSVEVGQHQYF; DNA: TGCAGCGTTGAAGTCGGACAGCATCAGTACTTC
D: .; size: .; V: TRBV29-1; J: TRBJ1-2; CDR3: CSTEVESGYTF; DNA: TGCAGCACCGAGGTGGAGTCTGGCTACACCTTC
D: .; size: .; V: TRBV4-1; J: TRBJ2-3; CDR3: CASSQVHRGTDTQYF; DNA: TGCGCCAGCAGCCAAGTCCATCGGGGCACAGATACGCAGTATTTT
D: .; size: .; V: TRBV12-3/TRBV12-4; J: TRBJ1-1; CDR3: CASSLALITEAFF; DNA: TGTGCCAGCAGTTTAGCACTGATCACTGAAGCTTTCTTT
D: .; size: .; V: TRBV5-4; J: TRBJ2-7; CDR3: CASSLDPGAYEQYF; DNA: TGTGCCAGCAGCTTGGATCCAGGAGCCTACGAGCAGTACTTC
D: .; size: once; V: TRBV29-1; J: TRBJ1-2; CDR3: CSVEGAPGYTF; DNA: TGCAGCGTTGAAGGAGCCCCTGGCTACACCTTC
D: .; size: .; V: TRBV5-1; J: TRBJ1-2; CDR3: CASSLRPREGYTF; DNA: TGCGCCAGCAGCTTGAGGCCCAGGGAGGGCTACACCTTC
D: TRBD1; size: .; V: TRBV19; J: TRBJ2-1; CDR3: CASIAGTGLVNEQFF; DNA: TGTGCCAGTATCGCCGGGACAGGGTTGGTCAATGAGCAGTTCTTC
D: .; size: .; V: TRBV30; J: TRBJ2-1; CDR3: CAWSSRDPSNEQFF; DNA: TGTGCCTGGAGTTCCCGGGACCCCTCCAATGAGCAGTTCTTC
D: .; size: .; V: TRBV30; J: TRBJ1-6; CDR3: CARKTWTESSYNSPLHF; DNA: TGTGCCCGAAAAACTTGGACGGAGAGCTCCTATAATTCACCCCTCCACTTT
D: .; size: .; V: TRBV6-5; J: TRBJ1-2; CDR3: CASSYSGISYGYTF; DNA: TGTGCCAGCAGTTACTCGGGCATCTCCTATGGCTACACCTTC
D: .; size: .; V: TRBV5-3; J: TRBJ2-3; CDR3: CARSLRDDRRDTDTQYF; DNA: TGTGCCAGAAGCTTAAGGGACGACAGGAGGGACACAGATACGCAGTATTTT
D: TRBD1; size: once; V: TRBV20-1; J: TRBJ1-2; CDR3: CSAETGAGYTF; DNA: TGCAGTGCGGAGACAGGGGCCGGCTACACCTTC
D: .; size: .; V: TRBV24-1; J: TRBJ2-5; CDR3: CATSVGETQYF; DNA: TGTGCCACCAGTGTCGGAGAGACCCAGTACTTC
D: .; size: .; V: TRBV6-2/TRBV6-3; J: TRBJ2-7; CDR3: CASSQRPTGWGGEQYF; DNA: TGTGCCAGCAGTCAGCGACCGACAGGGTGGGGAGGCGAGCAGTACTTC
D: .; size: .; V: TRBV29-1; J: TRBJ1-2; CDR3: CSANDFPDGYTF; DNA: TGCAGCGCTAATGATTTCCCAGATGGCTACACCTTC
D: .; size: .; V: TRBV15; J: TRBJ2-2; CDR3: CATSSGRRGAGELFF; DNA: TGTGCCACCAGCAGTGGTAGAAGGGGGGCCGGGGAGCTGTTTTTT
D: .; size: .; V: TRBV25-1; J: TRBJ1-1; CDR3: CASSGHRDLRAEAFF; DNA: TGTGCCAGCAGTGGCCACAGGGACCTGAGGGCTGAAGCTTTCTTT
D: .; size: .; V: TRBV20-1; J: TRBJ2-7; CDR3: CSALPREIRSYEQYF; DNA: TGCAGTGCTTTACCCCGGGAGATTCGCTCCTACGAGCAGTACTTC
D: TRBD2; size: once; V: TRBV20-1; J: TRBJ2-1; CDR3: CSARVLAGGNEQFF; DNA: TGCAGTGCTAGAGTACTAGCGGGGGGCAATGAGCAGTTCTTC
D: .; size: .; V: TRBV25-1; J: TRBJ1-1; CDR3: CASSEGELNTEAFF; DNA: TGTGCCAGCAGTGAGGGGGAACTGAACACTGAAGCTTTCTTT
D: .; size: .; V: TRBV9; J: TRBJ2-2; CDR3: CASSVGGRNTGELFF; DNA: TGTGCCAGCAGCGTCGGGGGGCGTAACACCGGGGAGCTGTTTTTT
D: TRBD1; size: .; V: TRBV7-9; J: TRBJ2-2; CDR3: CASSPLGQGVLTGELFF; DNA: TGTGCCAGCAGCCCTCTGGGGCAGGGGGTTCTCACCGGGGAGCTGTTTTTT
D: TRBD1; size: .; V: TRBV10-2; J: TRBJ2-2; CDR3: CATPGQGARTGELFF; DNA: TGCGCCACCCCGGGACAGGGGGCAAGGACCGGGGAGCTGTTTTTT
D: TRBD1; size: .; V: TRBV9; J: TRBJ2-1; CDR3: CASSAAGTGGHEQFF; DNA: TGTGCCAGCAGCGCCGCCGGGACAGGGGGCCATGAGCAGTTCTTC
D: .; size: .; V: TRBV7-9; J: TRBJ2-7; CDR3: CATQRGSDSYEQYF; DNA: TGTGCCACCCAACGGGGGAGCGACTCCTACGAGCAGTACTTC
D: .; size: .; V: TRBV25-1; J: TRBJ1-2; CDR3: CASRQGQGYTF; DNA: TGTGCCAGCAGGCAGGGGCAGGGCTACACCTTC
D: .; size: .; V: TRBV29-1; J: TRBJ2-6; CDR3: CSVEAADSGANVLTF; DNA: TGCAGCGTTGAAGCGGCAGACTCTGGGGCCAACGTCCTGACTTTC
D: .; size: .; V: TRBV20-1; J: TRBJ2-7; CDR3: CSARVRGYGDEQYF; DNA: TGCAGTGCTCGCGTGAGGGGGTATGGGGACGAGCAGTACTTC
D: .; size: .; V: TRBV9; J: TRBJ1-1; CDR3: CASSPTGSERAFF; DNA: TGTGCCAGCAGCCCGACGGGGAGTGAGCGAGCTTTCTTT
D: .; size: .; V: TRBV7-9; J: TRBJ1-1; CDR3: CASSLLRGPRTEAFF; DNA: TGTGCCAGCAGCTTACTACGAGGGCCAAGGACTGAAGCTTTCTTT
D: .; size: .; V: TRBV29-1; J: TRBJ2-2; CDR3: CSVRNPGPRTTGELFF; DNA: TGCAGCGTTCGAAATCCAGGACCAAGGACCACCGGGGAGCTGTTTTTT
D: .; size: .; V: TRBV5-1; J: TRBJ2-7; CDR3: CASASGTGSYEQYF; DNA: TGCGCCAGCGCCTCCGGGACGGGATCCTACGAGCAGTACTTC
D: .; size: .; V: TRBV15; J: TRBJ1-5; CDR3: CATSRDKGAGQPQHF; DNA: TGTGCCACCAGCAGAGATAAAGGGGCAGGGCAGCCCCAGCATTTT